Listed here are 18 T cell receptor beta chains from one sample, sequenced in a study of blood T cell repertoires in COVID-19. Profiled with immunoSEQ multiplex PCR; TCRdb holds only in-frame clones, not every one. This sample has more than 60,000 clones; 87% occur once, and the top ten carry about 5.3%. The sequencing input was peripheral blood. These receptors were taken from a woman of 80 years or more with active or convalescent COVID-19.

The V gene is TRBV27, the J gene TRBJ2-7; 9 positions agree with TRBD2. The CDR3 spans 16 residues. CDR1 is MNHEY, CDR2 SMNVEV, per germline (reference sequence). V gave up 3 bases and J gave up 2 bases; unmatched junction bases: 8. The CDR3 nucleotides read TGTGCCAGCAGTTTTCAAGCGGGAGGCTCCCCCTACGAGCAGTACTTC. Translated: CASSFQAGGSPYEQYF.

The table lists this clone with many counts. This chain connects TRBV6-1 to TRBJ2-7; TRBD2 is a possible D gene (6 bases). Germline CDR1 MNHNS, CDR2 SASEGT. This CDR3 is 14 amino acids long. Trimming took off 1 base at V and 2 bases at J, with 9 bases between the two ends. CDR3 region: CASSEGGITYEQYF. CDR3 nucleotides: TGTGCCAGCAGTGAAGGCGGGATCACCTACGAGCAGTACTTC.

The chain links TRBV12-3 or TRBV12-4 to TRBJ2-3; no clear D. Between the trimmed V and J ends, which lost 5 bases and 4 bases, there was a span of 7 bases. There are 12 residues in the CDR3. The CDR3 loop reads CASSPQADTQYF. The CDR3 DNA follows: TGTGCCAGCAGTCCCCAGGCAGATACGCAGTATTTT.

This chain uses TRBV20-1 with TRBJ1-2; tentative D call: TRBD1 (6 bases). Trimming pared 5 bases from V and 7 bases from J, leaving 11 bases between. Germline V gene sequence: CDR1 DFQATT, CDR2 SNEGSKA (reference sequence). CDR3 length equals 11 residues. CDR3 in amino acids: CSAESQGGYTF. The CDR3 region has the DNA TGCAGTGCTGAATCACAGGGTGGCTACACCTTC.

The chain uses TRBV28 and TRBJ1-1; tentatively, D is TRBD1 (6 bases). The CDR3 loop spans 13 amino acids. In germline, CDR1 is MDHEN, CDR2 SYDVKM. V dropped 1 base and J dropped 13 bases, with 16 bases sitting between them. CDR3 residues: CASSLSGQLRSFF. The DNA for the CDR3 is TGTGCCAGCAGTTTATCCGGACAGCTCAGGAGTTTCTTT.

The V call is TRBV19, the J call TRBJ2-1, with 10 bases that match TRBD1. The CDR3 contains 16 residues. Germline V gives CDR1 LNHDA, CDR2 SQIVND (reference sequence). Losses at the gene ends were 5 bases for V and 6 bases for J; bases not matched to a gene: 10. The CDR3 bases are TGTGCCAGTAGTGTCCGACAGGGGGCAGTAGGCAATGAGCAGTTCTTC. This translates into CASSVRQGAVGNEQFF.

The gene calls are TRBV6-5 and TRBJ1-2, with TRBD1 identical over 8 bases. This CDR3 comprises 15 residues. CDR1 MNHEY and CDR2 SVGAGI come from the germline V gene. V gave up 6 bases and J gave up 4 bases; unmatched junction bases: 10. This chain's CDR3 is CASSAGQGFFYGYTF. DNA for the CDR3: TGTGCCAGCAGCGCAGGACAGGGCTTCTTCTATGGCTACACCTTC.

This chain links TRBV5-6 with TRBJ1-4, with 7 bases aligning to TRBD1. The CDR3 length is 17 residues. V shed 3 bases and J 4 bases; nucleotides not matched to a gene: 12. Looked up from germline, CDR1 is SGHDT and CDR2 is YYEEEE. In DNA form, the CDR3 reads TGTGCCAGCAGCTGGGGGGACAGCCCCGCGAGTAATGAAAAACTGTTTTTT. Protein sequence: CASSWGDSPASNEKLFF.

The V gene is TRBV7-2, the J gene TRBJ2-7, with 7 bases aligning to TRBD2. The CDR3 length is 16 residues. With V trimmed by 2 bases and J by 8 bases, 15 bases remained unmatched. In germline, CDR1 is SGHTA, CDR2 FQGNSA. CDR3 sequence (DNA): TGTGCCAGCAGCTTAACGGGGCCCAGCGGGGTGGGGAAGCAGTACTTC. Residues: CASSLTGPSGVGKQYF.

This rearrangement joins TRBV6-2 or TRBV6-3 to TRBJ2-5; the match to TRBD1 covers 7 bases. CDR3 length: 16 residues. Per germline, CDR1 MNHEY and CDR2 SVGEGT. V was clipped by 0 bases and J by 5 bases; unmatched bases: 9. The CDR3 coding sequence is TGTGCCAGCAGTTACTCGGACAGGCCCACCGGGGAGACCCAGTACTTC. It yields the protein CASSYSDRPTGETQYF.

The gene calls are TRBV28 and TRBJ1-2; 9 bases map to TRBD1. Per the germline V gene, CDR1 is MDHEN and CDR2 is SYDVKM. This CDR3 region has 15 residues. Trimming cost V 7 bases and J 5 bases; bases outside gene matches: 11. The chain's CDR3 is CASTDQEGQGYGYTF. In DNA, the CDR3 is TGTGCCAGCACCGACCAAGAGGGACAGGGATATGGCTACACCTTC.

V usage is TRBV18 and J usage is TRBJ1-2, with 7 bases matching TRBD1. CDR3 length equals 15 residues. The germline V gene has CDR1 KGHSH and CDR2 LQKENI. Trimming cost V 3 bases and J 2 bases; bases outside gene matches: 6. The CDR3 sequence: CASSPDRAHNYGYTF. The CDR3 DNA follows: TGTGCCAGCTCACCCGACAGGGCCCACAACTATGGCTACACCTTC.

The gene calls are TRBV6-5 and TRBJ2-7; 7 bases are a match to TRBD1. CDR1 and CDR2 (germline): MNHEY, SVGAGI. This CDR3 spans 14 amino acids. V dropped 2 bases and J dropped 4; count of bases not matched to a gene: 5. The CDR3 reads CASSYTRQGYEQYF. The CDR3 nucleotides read TGTGCCAGCAGTTACACCCGACAGGGATACGAGCAGTACTTC.

The CDR3 DNA reads as TGTGCCAGCAGTTTATCCCCCACCCCAGGGGTTAATTCACCCCTCCACTTT. Translating gives CASSLSPTPGVNSPLHF. This chain connects TRBV27 to TRBJ1-6, with TRBD1 as a possible D gene (6 bases). The CDR3 contains 17 residues. V was trimmed by 0 bases and J by 6 bases, leaving 15 bases between them. Germline V gene sequence: CDR1 MNHEY, CDR2 SMNVEV (reference sequence).

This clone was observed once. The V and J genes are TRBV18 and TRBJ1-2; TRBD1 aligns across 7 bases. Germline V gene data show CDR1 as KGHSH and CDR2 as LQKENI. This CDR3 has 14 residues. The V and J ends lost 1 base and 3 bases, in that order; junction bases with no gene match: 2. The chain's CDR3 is CASSPQGADYGYTF. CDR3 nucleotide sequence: TGTGCCAGCTCACCACAGGGGGCCGACTATGGCTACACCTTC.

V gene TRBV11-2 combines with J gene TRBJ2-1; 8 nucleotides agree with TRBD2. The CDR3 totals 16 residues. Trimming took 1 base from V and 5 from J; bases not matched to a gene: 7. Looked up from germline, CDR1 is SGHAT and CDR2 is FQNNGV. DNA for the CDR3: TGTGCCAGCAGCTTAGCCCCGGGACTAGGGGACAATGAGCAGTTCTTC. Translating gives CASSLAPGLGDNEQFF. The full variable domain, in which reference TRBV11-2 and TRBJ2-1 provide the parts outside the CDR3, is EAGVAQSPRYKIIEKRQSVAFWCNPISGHATLYWYQQILGQGPKLLIQFQNNGVVDDSQLPKDRFSAERLKGVDSTLKIQPAKLEDSAVYLCASSLAPGLGDNEQFFGPGTRLTVL.

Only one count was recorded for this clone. The CDR3: CASSSDSETLQYF. DNA for the CDR3: TGTGCCAGCAGCTCCGACAGTGAGACCCTTCAGTACTTC. The chain links TRBV7-2 to TRBJ2-4; tentative D call: TRBD1 (5 bases). The germline V gene has CDR1 SGHTA and CDR2 FQGNSA. V lost 4 bases and J 11 bases, leaving 15 bases between the germline ends. The CDR3 loop spans 13 amino acids.

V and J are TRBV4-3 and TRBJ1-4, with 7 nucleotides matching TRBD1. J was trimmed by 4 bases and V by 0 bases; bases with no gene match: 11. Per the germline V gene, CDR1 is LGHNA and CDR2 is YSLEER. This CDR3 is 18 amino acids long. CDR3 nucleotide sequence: TGCGCCAGCAGCCAAGATCTATCGCACAGGGGCGGTAATGAAAAACTGTTTTTT. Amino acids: CASSQDLSHRGGNEKLFF.